Presented here are 5 T cell receptor beta chains from one specimen sequenced in a study of T-cell memory formation after mild COVID-19. One entry per CDR3 protein, called by TCRdb with MiXCR from the 5' RACE reads. This sample has around 150,000 distinct CDR3 sequences, with about 14% found just once. The sample was PBMCs or a T cell subset sorted from them (not recorded which). The receptors originated from an adult woman who had mild COVID-19 (a few samples of this study predate the infection). Cell type and time point are not known.

The chain uses TRBV27 and TRBJ2-5; D possibly uses TRBD1 or TRBD2 (5 bases each). Germline CDR1 reads MNHEY; CDR2 reads SMNVEV (reference sequence). CDR3 length equals 15 residues. V lost 5 bases to trimming and J lost 4 bases, with 17 bases between them. Written as DNA, the CDR3 is TGTGCCAGCAGTACTCGCGAGGGGTCTGGAGAGACCCAGTACTTC. This encodes CASSTREGSGETQYF.

This clonotype has more than one count but fewer than ten. The genes are TRBV5-1 and TRBJ2-1; 9 bases match TRBD2. Germline CDR1 and CDR2: SGHRS and YFSETQ. Trimming removed 4 bases from V and 4 bases from J; junction bases left unmatched: 6. The CDR3 has 15 residues. The CDR3 nucleotides are TGCGCCAGCAGCATTCTTAGCGGGAGTTACAATGAGCAGTTCTTC. Translation: CASSILSGSYNEQFF.

The chain carries TRBV5-1 and TRBJ2-2; D is possibly TRBD2 (6 bases). The CDR3 extends over 16 amino acids. The germline V gene has CDR1 SGHRS and CDR2 YFSETQ. With 0 bases removed from V and 4 bases from J, the gap between germline ends came to 13 bases. CDR3 sequence (DNA): TGCGCCAGCAGCTTGGTAACGGCGGGAACCACCGGGGAGCTGTTTTTT. Its protein product is CASSLVTAGTTGELFF.

V usage is TRBV5-6 and J usage is TRBJ1-1; 10 nucleotides align to TRBD1. The CDR3 has 15 residues. V was clipped by 4 bases and J by 3 bases; unmatched bases: 6. CDR1 and CDR2 (germline): SGHDT, YYEEEE. The DNA for the CDR3 is TGTGCCAGCAGCCCGGGACAGGGGCGGGACACTGAAGCTTTCTTT. Its translation: CASSPGQGRDTEAFF. Filled out from reference TRBV5-6 and TRBJ1-1, the complete variable domain reads DAGVTQSPTHLIKTRGQQVTLRCSPKSGHDTVSWYQQALGQGPQFIFQYYEEEERQRGNFPDRFSGHQFPNYSSELNVNALLLGDSALYLCASSPGQGRDTEAFFGQGTRLTVV.

V is TRBV25-1 and J is TRBJ1-6; 7 bases line up with TRBD1. The J segment lost 9 bases and the V segment lost 5 bases, leaving 7 bases of the junction unmatched. This CDR3 has 14 amino acids. CDR1 and CDR2 (germline): MGHDK, SYGVNS. CDR3 DNA: TGTGCCAGCAGTCTGACAGGGTCGGGTTCACCCCTCCACTTT. This gives the protein CASSLTGSGSPLHF.